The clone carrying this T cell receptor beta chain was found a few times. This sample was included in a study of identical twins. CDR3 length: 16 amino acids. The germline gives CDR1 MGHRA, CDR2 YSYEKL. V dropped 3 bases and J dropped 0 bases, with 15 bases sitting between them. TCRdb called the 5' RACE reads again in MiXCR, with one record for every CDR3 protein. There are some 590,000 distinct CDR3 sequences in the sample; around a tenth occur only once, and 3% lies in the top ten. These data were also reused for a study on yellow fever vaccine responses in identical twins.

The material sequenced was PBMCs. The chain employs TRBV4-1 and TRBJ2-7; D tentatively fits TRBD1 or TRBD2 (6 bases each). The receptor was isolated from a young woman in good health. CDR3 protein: CASSHPQGGDSYEQYF. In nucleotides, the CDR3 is TGCGCCAGCAGCCATCCACAGGGCGGGGACTCCTACGAGCAGTACTTC.